The clone carrying this TCR beta chain came up a few times. Its antigen is not identified. General study findings and limits: Whole repertoires were not studied in the larger cohort, only one V-J beta rearrangement.

Germline V gives CDR1 SGHTA, CDR2 FQGNSA. V dropped 3 bases and J dropped 7 bases, with 7 bases sitting between them. The CDR3 covers 11 residues. MiXCR, applied by TCRdb to the 5' RACE reads, yields one record per CDR3 protein. The sample includes tens of thousands of distinct CDR3 sequences, 20% to 25% of them seen just once. Treg sorting used a CD4+CD25+CD127-/low gate. The clonotype was recovered from a female donor with breast cancer. This sequence joins TRBV7-2 and TRBJ2-7; possible D gene TRBD2, 5 bases. Specimen: Tregs sorted from blood. The CDR3 sequence: CASSLREEQYF. DNA of the CDR3: TGTGCCAGCAGCTTGAGGGAAGAGCAGTACTTC.